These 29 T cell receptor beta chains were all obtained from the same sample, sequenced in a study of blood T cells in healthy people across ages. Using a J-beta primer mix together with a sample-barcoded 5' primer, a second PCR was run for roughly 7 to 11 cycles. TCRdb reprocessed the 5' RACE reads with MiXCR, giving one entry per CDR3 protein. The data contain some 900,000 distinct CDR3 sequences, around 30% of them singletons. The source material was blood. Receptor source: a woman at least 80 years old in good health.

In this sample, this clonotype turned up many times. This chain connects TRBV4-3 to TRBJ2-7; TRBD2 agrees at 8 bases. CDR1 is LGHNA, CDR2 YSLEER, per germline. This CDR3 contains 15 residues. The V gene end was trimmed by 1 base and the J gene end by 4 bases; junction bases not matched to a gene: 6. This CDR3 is CASSQGGSGGYEQYF. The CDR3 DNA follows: TGCGCCAGCAGCCAAGGGGGCAGCGGGGGTTACGAGCAGTACTTC.

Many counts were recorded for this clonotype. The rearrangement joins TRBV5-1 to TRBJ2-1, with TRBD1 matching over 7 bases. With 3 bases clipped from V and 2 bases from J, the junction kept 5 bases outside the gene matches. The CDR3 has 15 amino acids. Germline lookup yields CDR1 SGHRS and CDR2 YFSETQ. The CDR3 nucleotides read TGCGCCAGCAGCTCGACAGGGACCCCCTACAATGAGCAGTTCTTC. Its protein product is CASSSTGTPYNEQFF.

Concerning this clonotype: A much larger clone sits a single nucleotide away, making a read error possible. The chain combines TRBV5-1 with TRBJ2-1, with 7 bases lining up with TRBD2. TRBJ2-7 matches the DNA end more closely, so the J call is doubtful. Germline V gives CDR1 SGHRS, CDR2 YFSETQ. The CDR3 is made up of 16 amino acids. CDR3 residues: CASSLGGLEGYNEQYF. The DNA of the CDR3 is TGCGCCAGCAGCTTGGGTGGACTAGAGGGTTACAATGAGCAGTACTTC.

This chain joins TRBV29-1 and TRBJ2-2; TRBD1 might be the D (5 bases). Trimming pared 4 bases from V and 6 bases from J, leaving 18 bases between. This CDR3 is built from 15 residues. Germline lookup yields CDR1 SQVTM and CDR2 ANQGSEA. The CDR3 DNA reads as TGCAGCGTTGCCCTCCTTGGCAGGGTCGCCGGGGAGCTGTTTTTT. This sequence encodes CSVALLGRVAGELFF.

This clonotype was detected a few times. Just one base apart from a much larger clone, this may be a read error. CDR3 DNA sequence: TGCAGTGCTAGAGATCAGGGTGGCGAGCAGTACTTC. Residues: CSARDQGGEQYF. The chain joins TRBV20-1 to TRBJ2-7; perhaps TRBD1 as D (5 bases). Germline CDR1 and CDR2: DFQATT and SNEGSKA (reference sequence). The CDR3 sequence is 12 residues long. With 0 bases removed from V and 6 bases from J, the gap between germline ends came to 9 bases.

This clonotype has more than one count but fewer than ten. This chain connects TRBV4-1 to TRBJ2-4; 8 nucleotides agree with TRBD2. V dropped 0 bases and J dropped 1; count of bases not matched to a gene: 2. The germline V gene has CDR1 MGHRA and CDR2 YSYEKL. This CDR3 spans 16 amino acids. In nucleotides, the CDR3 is TGCGCCAGCAGCCAAGAACGCGGGGGGGCCAAAAACATTCAGTACTTC. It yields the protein CASSQERGGAKNIQYF.

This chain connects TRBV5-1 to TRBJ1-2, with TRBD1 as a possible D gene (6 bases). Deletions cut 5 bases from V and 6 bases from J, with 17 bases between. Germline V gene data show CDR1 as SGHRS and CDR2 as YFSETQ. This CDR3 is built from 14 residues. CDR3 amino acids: CASRGGRENHGYTF. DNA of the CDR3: TGCGCCAGCAGGGGGGGCAGGGAAAATCATGGCTACACCTTC.

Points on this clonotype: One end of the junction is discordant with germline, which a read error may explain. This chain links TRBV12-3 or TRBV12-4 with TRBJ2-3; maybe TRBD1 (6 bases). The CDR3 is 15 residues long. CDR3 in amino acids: CASSLVQGEADMQYF. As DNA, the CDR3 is TGTGCCAGCAGTTTAGTACAGGGAGAAGCAGATATGCAGTATTTT.

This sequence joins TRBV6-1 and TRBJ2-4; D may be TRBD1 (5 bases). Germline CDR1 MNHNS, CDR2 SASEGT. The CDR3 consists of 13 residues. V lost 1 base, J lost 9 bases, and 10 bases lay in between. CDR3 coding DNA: TGTGCCAGCAGTGAAGGCACTACAGGCATTCAGTACTTC. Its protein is CASSEGTTGIQYF.

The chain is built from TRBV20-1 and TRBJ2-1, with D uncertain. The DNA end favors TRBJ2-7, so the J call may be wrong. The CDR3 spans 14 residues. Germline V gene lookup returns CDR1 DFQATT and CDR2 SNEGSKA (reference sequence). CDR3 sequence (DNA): TGCAGTGCTAGGGGTAGACTGGGCTACAATGAGCAGTACTTC. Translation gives CSARGRLGYNEQYF.

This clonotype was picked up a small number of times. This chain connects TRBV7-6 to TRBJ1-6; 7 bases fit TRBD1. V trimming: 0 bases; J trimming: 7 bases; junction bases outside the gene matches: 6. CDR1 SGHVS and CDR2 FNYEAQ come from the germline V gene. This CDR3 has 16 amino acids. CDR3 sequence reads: CASSLAPGQRNSPLHF. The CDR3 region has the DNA TGTGCCAGCAGCTTAGCGCCGGGACAGAGGAATTCACCCCTCCACTTT.

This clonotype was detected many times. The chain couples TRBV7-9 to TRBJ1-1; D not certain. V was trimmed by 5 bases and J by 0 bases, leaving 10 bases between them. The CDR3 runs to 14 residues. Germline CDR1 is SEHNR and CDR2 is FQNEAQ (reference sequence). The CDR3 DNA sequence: TGTGCCAGCAGCGACCACCGCATGAACACTGAAGCTTTCTTT. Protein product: CASSDHRMNTEAFF.

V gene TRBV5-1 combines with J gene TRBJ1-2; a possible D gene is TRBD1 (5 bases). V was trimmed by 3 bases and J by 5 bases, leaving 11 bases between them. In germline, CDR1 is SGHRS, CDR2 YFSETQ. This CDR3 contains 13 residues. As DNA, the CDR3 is TGCGCCAGCAGCTCTGACAGCCTTTATGGCTACACCTTC. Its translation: CASSSDSLYGYTF.

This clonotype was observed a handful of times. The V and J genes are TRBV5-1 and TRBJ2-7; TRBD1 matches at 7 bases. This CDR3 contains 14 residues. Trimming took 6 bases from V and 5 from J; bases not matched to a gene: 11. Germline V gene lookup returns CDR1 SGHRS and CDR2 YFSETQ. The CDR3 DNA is TGCGCCAGCAAGGGGGCGCAATATGGCGACGAGCAGTACTTC. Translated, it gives CASKGAQYGDEQYF. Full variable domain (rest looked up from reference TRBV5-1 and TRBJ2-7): KAGVTQTPRYLIKTRGQQVTLSCSPISGHRSVSWYQQTPGQGLQFLFEYFSETQRNKGNFPGRFSGRQFSNSRSEMNVSTLELGDSALYLCASKGAQYGDEQYFGPGTRLTVT.

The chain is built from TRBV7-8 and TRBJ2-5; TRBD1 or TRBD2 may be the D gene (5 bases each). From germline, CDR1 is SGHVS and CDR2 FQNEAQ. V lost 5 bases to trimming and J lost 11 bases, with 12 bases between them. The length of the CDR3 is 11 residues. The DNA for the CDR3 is TGTGCCAGCAGCAACCGAGGGGAGCAGTACTTC. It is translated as CASSNRGEQYF.

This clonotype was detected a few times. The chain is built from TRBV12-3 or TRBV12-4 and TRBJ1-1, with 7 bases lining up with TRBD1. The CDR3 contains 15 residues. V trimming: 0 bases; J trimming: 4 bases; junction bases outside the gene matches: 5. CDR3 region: CASSLAGTVVTEAFF. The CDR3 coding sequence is TGTGCCAGCAGTTTAGCAGGGACAGTAGTCACTGAAGCTTTCTTT.

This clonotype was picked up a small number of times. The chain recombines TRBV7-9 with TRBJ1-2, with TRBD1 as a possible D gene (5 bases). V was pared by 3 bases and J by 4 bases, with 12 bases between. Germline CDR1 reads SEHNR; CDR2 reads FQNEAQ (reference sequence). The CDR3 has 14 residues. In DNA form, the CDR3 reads TGTGCCAGCAGCTTGAGGGAAGGGGTCTATGGCTACACCTTC. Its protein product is CASSLREGVYGYTF. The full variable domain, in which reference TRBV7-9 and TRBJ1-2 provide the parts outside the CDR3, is DTGVSQNPRHKITKRGQNVTFRCDPISEHNRLYWYRQTLGQGPEFLTYFQNEAQLEKSRLLSDRFSAERPKGSFSTLEIQRTEQGDSAMYLCASSLREGVYGYTFGSGTRLTVV.

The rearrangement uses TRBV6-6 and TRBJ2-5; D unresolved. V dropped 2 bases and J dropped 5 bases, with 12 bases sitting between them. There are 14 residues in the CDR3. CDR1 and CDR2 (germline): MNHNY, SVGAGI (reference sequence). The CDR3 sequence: CASSYPVSRETQYF. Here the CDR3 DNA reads TGTGCCAGCAGTTACCCTGTATCGAGGGAGACCCAGTACTTC.

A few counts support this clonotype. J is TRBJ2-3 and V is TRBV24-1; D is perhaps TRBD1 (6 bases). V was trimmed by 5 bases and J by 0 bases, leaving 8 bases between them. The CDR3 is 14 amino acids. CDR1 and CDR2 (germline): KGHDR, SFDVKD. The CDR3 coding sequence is TGTGCCACCAGTGCACAGGGCAGCACAGATACGCAGTATTTT. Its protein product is CATSAQGSTDTQYF.

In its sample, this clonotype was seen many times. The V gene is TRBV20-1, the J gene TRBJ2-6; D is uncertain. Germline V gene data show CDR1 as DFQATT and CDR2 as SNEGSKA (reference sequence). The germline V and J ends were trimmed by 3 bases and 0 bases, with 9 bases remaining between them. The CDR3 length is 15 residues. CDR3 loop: CSARGLGSGANVLTF. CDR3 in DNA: TGCAGTGCTAGGGGGTTAGGCTCTGGGGCCAACGTCCTGACTTTC.

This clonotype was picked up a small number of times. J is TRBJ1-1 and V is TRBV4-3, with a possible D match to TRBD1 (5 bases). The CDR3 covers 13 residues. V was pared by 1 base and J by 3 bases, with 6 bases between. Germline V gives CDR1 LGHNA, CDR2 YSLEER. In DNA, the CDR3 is TGCGCCAGCAGCCAAGTCAGGGACACTGAAGCTTTCTTT. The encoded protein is CASSQVRDTEAFF.

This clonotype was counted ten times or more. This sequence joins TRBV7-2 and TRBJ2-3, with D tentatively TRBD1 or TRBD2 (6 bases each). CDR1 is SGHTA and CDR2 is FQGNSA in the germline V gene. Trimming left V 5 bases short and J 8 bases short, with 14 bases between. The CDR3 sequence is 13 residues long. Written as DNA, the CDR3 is TGTGCCAGCAGCCCCCGGAAGGGGGGTACGCAGTATTTT. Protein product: CASSPRKGGTQYF. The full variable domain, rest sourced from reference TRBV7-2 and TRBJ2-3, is GAGVSQSPSNKVTEKGKDVELRCDPISGHTALYWYRQSLGQGLEFLIYFQGNSAPDKSGLPSDRFSAERTGGSVSTLTIQRTQQEDSAVYLCASSPRKGGTQYFGPGTRLTVL.

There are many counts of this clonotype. The CDR3 is CASRTGGSAVTDTQYF. CDR3 coding DNA: TGCGCCAGCCGGACAGGTGGATCCGCTGTCACAGATACGCAGTATTTT. The chain is built from TRBV5-1 and TRBJ2-3, with 7 nucleotides matching TRBD1. The V gene end was trimmed by 7 bases and the J gene end by 2 bases; junction bases not matched to a gene: 13. The CDR3 contains 16 residues. The germline gives CDR1 SGHRS, CDR2 YFSETQ.

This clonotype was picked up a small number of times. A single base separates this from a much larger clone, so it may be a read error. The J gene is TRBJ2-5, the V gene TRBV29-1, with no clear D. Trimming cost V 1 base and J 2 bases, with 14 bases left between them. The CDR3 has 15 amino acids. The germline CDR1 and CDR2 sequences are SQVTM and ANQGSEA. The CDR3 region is CSVEGGLASQETQYF. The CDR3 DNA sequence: TGCAGCGTTGAAGGAGGTCTTGCCAGTCAAGAGACCCAGTACTTC. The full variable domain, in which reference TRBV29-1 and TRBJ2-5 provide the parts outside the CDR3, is SAVISQKPSRDICQRGTSLTIQCQVDSQVTMMFWYRQQPGQSLTLIATANQGSEATYESGFVIDKFPISRPNLTFSTLTVSNMSPEDSSIYLCSVEGGLASQETQYFGPGTRLLVL.

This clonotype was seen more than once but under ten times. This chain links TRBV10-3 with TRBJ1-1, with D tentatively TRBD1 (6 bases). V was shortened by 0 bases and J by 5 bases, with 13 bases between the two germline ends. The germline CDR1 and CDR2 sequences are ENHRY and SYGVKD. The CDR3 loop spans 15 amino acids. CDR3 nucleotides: TGTGCCATCAGTGAGTCGAATAGGGGGTCTACTGAAGCTTTCTTT. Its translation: CAISESNRGSTEAFF.

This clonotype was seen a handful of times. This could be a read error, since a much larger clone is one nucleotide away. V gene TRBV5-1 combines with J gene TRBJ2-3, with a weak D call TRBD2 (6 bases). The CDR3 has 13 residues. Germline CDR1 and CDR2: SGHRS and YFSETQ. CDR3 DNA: TGCGTCAGCAGCACGAGACTAGGGGATACGCAGTATTTT. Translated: CVSSTRLGDTQYF.

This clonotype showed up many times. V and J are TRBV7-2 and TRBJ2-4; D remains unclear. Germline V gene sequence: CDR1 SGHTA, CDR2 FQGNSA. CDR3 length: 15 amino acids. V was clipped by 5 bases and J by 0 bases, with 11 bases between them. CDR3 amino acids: CASSPTQVAKNIQYF. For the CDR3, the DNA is TGTGCCAGCAGCCCCACCCAGGTAGCCAAAAACATTCAGTACTTC. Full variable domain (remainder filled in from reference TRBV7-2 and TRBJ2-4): GAGVSQSPSNKVTEKGKDVELRCDPISGHTALYWYRQSLGQGLEFLIYFQGNSAPDKSGLPSDRFSAERTGGSVSTLTIQRTQQEDSAVYLCASSPTQVAKNIQYFGAGTRLSVL.

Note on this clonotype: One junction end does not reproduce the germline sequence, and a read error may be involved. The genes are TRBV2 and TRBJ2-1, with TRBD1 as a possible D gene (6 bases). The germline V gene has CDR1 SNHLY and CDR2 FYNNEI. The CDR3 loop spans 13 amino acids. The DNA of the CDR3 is TGTGCCGGCAGTGAAATTACAGGGAATGAGCAGTTCTTC. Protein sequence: CAGSEITGNEQFF.

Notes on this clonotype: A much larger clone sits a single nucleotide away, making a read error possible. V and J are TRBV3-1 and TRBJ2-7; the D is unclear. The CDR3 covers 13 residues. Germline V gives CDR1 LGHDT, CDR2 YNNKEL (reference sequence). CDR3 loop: CASGQPGVGEQYF. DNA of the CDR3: TGTGCCAGCGGCCAACCTGGGGTAGGCGAGCAGTACTTC.